This record covers a single T cell receptor beta chain. This entry is derived from a study of blood T cell repertoires in COVID-19. Study information: Italy, Spain and the United States were the sources of the convalescent and acute COVID-19 samples. The analysed material was cDNA or gDNA that came from T cells, B-cell-depleted T cells, or PBMCs.

Sequencing used immunoSEQ multiplex PCR; TCRdb keeps in-frame clones, though not all of them. The sample shows some 310,000 clones, around nine tenths of them seen only once. The sequence came from a man over 45 with active or convalescent COVID-19. Sequenced sample: peripheral blood.

CDR3 nucleotides: TGTGCCAGCAGCTTAAGTTGGACGACAGGGGATTTGGATCAGCCCCAGCATTTT. Translating it yields CASSLSWTTGDLDQPQHF. The chain carries TRBV7-9 and TRBJ1-5; 8 nucleotides match TRBD1. The germline V gene encodes CDR1 SEHNR and CDR2 FQNEAQ (reference sequence). Germline trimming cut 2 bases from V and 5 bases from J; bases unmatched to any gene: 14. This CDR3 spans 18 amino acids. The full variable domain, its missing parts supplied by reference TRBV7-9 and TRBJ1-5, is DTGVSQNPRHKITKRGQNVTFRCDPISEHNRLYWYRQTLGQGPEFLTYFQNEAQLEKSRLLSDRFSAERPKGSFSTLEIQRTEQGDSAMYLCASSLSWTTGDLDQPQHFGDGTRLSIL.